These 22 T cell receptor beta chains originate from one sample sequenced in a study of blood T cells in healthy people across ages. PCR was performed a second time for about 6 to 12 cycles using a sample-barcoded 5' primer and a J-beta primer mix. MiXCR, applied by TCRdb to the 5' RACE reads, yields one record per CDR3 protein. The sample includes roughly 900,000 distinct CDR3 sequences, about 44% of them seen just once. The sequenced sample was blood. These TCRs come from a man under 40 in good health.

The rearrangement links TRBV5-1 to TRBJ2-3; D is uncertain. Germline CDR1 SGHRS, CDR2 YFSETQ. The CDR3 consists of 16 residues. The V end was cut by 1 base, the J end by 1 base, with 13 bases between. Here the CDR3 reads CASSLNVVKGTDTQYF. The CDR3 bases are TGCGCCAGCAGCTTGAACGTTGTGAAGGGCACAGATACGCAGTATTTT. Full variable domain (remainder filled in from reference TRBV5-1 and TRBJ2-3): KAGVTQTPRYLIKTRGQQVTLSCSPISGHRSVSWYQQTPGQGLQFLFEYFSETQRNKGNFPGRFSGRQFSNSRSEMNVSTLELGDSALYLCASSLNVVKGTDTQYFGPGTRLTVL.

The CDR3 spells CASSQDRLAGYNEQFF. For the CDR3, the DNA is TGCGCCAGCAGCCAAGATCGTCTAGCGGGTTACAATGAGCAGTTCTTC. The V and J genes are TRBV4-1 and TRBJ2-1; 8 positions agree with TRBD2. The trim removed 0 bases at V and 4 bases at J, leaving 5 bases unmatched. CDR1 and CDR2 (germline): MGHRA, YSYEKL. The length of the CDR3 is 16 residues.

This clonotype was counted at least ten times. The gene calls are TRBV18 and TRBJ2-3, with a tentative D call TRBD1 (6 bases). The germline gives CDR1 KGHSH, CDR2 LQKENI. The CDR3 spans 14 residues. V was clipped by 2 bases and J by 3 bases, with 9 bases between them. The CDR3 coding sequence is TGTGCCAGCTCACCATTAGGGGGAACAGATACGCAGTATTTT. This encodes CASSPLGGTDTQYF.

The sample holds many counts of this clonotype. The V and J genes are TRBV7-9 and TRBJ2-7; D not resolved. The V and J ends lost 7 bases and 4 bases respectively, with 8 bases between them. The CDR3 is 11 amino acids. Germline loops: CDR1 SEHNR, CDR2 FQNEAQ (reference sequence). In DNA form, the CDR3 reads TGTGCCAGCACAACCACGTACGAGCAGTACTTC. Encoded protein: CASTTTYEQYF. Drawing the rest from reference TRBV7-9 and TRBJ2-7, the complete variable domain is DTGVSQNPRHKITKRGQNVTFRCDPISEHNRLYWYRQTLGQGPEFLTYFQNEAQLEKSRLLSDRFSAERPKGSFSTLEIQRTEQGDSAMYLCASTTTYEQYFGPGTRLTVT.

This clonotype has a handful of counts. The chain is built from TRBV12-3 or TRBV12-4 and TRBJ2-5; 9 bases align to TRBD1. The DNA end favors TRBJ2-7, so the J call may be wrong. This CDR3 is built from 15 residues. The CDR3 nucleotides read TGTGCCAGCACCTTGGCGGGACAGGGAAGCAACGAGCAGTACTTC. Translating it yields CASTLAGQGSNEQYF.

The V gene is TRBV7-2, the J gene TRBJ1-2, with 7 bases matching TRBD1. This CDR3 is 15 amino acids long. The V segment lost 1 base and the J segment 5 bases; nucleotides outside the gene matches: 7. Germline CDR1 and CDR2: SGHTA and FQGNSA. The CDR3, as DNA: TGTGCCAGCAGCTTAGGGATTAAGGGGGCTTATGGCTACACCTTC. This translates into CASSLGIKGAYGYTF.

The gene calls are TRBV7-9 and TRBJ2-1; 9 bases align to TRBD1. The CDR3 contains 15 residues. The V segment lost 5 bases and the J segment 4 bases; nucleotides outside the gene matches: 6. The germline CDR1 and CDR2 sequences are SEHNR and FQNEAQ (reference sequence). In DNA form, the CDR3 reads TGTGCCAGCAGCCGAGAGGACAGGGGTTACAATGAGCAGTTCTTC. This gives the protein CASSREDRGYNEQFF.

This chain joins TRBV7-2 and TRBJ2-7, with 7 bases identical to TRBD1. The CDR3 loop spans 16 amino acids. The junction had 16 bases not matched to a gene; V was cut back by 4 bases and J by 7 bases. Germline values: CDR1 SGHTA, CDR2 FQGNSA. This chain's CDR3 is CASSSPGTAIYEEQYF. As DNA, the CDR3 is TGTGCCAGCAGCTCCCCCGGGACAGCTATCTACGAGGAGCAGTACTTC.

The rearrangement joins TRBV29-1 to TRBJ2-7; TRBD2 matches at 8 bases. V was pared by 6 bases and J by 0 bases, with 7 bases of the junction left unmatched. CDR1 is SQVTM, CDR2 ANQGSEA, per germline. The length of the CDR3 is 14 residues. The DNA of the CDR3 is TGCAGCGTCCGTAGCGGGGTCAGCTCCTACGAGCAGTACTTC. Translation: CSVRSGVSSYEQYF.

The chain carries TRBV24-1 and TRBJ2-7; D ambiguous. Germline CDR1 reads KGHDR; CDR2 reads SFDVKD. The CDR3 totals 15 residues. Trimming took 6 bases from V and 7 from J, leaving 21 bases between them. This CDR3 reads CATSSYNSSYNEQYF. The CDR3 nucleotides read TGTGCCACCAGTTCCTATAATAGCTCCTACAATGAGCAGTACTTC.

The V and J genes are TRBV2 and TRBJ2-1; 9 bases are a match to TRBD1. This CDR3 region has 15 residues. Germline V gene lookup returns CDR1 SNHLY and CDR2 FYNNEI. The trim removed 5 bases at V and 6 bases at J, leaving 8 bases unmatched. CDR3 nucleotide sequence: TGTGCCAGCAGTCAACAGGGGGCCTTGCTCAATGAGCAGTTCTTC. This translates into CASSQQGALLNEQFF.

This clonotype was seen ten or more times. The rearrangement joins TRBV12-3 or TRBV12-4 to TRBJ1-2, with D unclear. V was cut by 5 bases and J by 4 bases, with 5 bases left in between. The CDR3 consists of 11 residues. The CDR3 DNA reads TGTGCCAGCAGTGGTCTCTATGGCTACACCTTC. Its protein is CASSGLYGYTF.

The V call is TRBV6-9, the J call TRBJ2-5; a weak D match, TRBD1 (6 bases). CDR3 size: 16 residues. Trimming cost V 4 bases and J 2 bases, with 17 bases left between them. CDR1 MNHGY and CDR2 SVAAGI come from the germline V gene. The CDR3 spells CASSSMEDRKQETQYF. CDR3 sequence (DNA): TGTGCCAGCAGTTCAATGGAGGACAGAAAGCAAGAGACCCAGTACTTC.

The chain couples TRBV4-3 to TRBJ1-2; maybe TRBD1 (6 bases). V was trimmed by 0 bases and J by 4 bases, leaving 15 bases between them. This CDR3 is built from 16 residues. The germline V gene has CDR1 LGHNA and CDR2 YSLEER. The CDR3 here is CASSQDPFRGGYGYTF. CDR3 nucleotides: TGCGCCAGCAGCCAAGATCCGTTCAGGGGAGGCTATGGCTACACCTTC.

As regards this clonotype: A junction boundary mismatches the germline segment, possibly from a read error. V is TRBV7-7 and J is TRBJ2-4; D might be TRBD1 or TRBD2, each matching 6 bases. Judging by the DNA end, TRBJ2-7 fits better; the J call may be wrong. The CDR3 runs 14 residues. Germline CDR1 SSHAT, CDR2 FNYEAQ (reference sequence). Written as DNA, the CDR3 is TGTGCTAGCAGTTTAGCCCCGGGGGCGGACGAGCAGTACTTC. This encodes CASSLAPGADEQYF.

V is TRBV20-1 and J is TRBJ1-4; D uncertain. The length of the CDR3 is 16 residues. Trimming removed 4 bases at V and 0 bases at J, with 15 bases between. The V gene's germline CDR1 is DFQATT and CDR2 SNEGSKA (reference sequence). The CDR3 DNA is TGCAGTGCTAATTCACCCGCAGAGACAACTAATGAAAAACTGTTTTTT. Its translation: CSANSPAETTNEKLFF.

The chain is built from TRBV28 and TRBJ2-1, with D tentatively TRBD1 (6 bases). The CDR3 length is 16 residues. Germline CDR1 reads MDHEN; CDR2 reads SYDVKM. V shed 2 bases and J shed 5 bases, with 16 bases lying between them. The CDR3 is CASSLHAGAPHNEQFF. As DNA, the CDR3 is TGTGCCAGCAGTTTACATGCAGGGGCTCCTCACAATGAGCAGTTCTTC.

This clonotype was observed once. The CDR3: CASSQDRRTGANVLTF. The CDR3 DNA is TGCGCCAGCAGCCAAGATAGAAGGACTGGGGCCAACGTCCTGACTTTC. The J gene is TRBJ2-6, the V gene TRBV4-3; D gene ambiguous. This CDR3 comprises 16 residues. The ends were cut back, 0 bases at V and 2 bases at J, with 8 bases in the middle. Germline lookup yields CDR1 LGHNA and CDR2 YSLEER.

This clonotype was counted a single time. The chain links TRBV27 to TRBJ2-7, with D perhaps TRBD1 (5 bases). CDR3 length equals 14 residues. Trimming took off 0 bases at V and 4 bases at J, with 10 bases between the two ends. Germline V CDR1 and CDR2: MNHEY, SMNVEV (reference sequence). CDR3 sequence (DNA): TGTGCCAGCAGTTTATCGGGCAGGGTATACGAGCAGTACGTC. Translated: CASSLSGRVYEQYV.

The genes are TRBV4-3 and TRBJ1-1; D is possibly TRBD1 (5 bases). This CDR3 comprises 15 residues. Germline V gives CDR1 LGHNA, CDR2 YSLEER. Trimming cost V 4 bases and J 1 base, with 13 bases left between them. Written as DNA, the CDR3 is TGCGCCAGCAGCCTGATTGGGGCCAGGAACACTGAAGCTTTCTTT. This sequence encodes CASSLIGARNTEAFF.

This chain uses TRBV6-5 with TRBJ1-4; D gene unclear. V lost 4 bases, J lost 4 bases, and 19 bases lay in between. The germline CDR1 and CDR2 sequences are MNHEY and SVGAGI. The length of the CDR3 is 17 residues. Here the CDR3 reads CASSSSLDGLINEKLFF. The CDR3 DNA reads as TGTGCCAGCAGTTCTTCCCTCGACGGGCTTATTAATGAAAAACTGTTTTTT.

This chain uses TRBV20-1 with TRBJ2-7; D ambiguous. The CDR3 length is 13 residues. V was clipped by 5 bases and J by 2 bases, with 13 bases between them. The V gene's germline CDR1 is DFQATT and CDR2 SNEGSKA (reference sequence). As DNA, the CDR3 is TGCAGTGCTTGTAACACATGGACCTACGAGCAGTACTTC. Protein sequence: CSACNTWTYEQYF.